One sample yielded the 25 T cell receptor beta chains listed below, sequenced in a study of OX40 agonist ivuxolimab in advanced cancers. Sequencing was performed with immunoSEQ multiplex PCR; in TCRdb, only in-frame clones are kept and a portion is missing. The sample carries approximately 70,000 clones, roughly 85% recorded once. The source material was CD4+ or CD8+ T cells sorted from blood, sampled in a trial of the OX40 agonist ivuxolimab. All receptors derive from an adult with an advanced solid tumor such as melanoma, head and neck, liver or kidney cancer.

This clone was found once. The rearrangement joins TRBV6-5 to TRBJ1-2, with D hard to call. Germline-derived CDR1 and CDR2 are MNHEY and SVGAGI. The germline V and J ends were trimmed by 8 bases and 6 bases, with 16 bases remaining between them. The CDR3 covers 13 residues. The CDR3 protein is CASALGNLDGYTF. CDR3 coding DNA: TGTGCCAGCGCCCTGGGGAATTTGGATGGCTACACCTTC.

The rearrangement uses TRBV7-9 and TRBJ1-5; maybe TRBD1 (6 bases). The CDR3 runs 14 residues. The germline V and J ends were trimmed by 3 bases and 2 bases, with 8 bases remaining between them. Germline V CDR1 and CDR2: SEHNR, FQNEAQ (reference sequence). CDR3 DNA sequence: TGTGCCAGCAGCTTGGACAGCGGCAATCAGCCCCAGCATTTT. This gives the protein CASSLDSGNQPQHF.

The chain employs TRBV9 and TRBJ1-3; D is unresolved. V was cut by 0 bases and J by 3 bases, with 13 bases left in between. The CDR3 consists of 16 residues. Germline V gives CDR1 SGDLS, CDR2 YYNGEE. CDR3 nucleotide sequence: TGTGCCAGCAGCGTAGAACCGGGCCACTATGGAAACACCATATATTTT. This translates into CASSVEPGHYGNTIYF.

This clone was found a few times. The CDR3 spells CAWDPRVNTEAFF. As DNA, the CDR3 is TGTGCCTGGGACCCACGGGTGAACACTGAAGCTTTCTTT. V and J are TRBV30 and TRBJ1-1; D gene ambiguous. The V end was cut by 5 bases, the J end by 0 bases, with 10 bases between. This CDR3 has 13 amino acids. Germline V lookup: CDR1 GTSNPN, CDR2 SVGIG (reference sequence).

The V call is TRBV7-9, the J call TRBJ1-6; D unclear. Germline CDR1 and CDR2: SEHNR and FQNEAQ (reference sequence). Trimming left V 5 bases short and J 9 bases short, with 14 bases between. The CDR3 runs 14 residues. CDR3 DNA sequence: TGTGCCAGCAGCCCTCAAGCTCTAACTTCACCCCTCCACTTT. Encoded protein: CASSPQALTSPLHF. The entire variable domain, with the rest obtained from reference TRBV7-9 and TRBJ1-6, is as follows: DTGVSQNPRHKITKRGQNVTFRCDPISEHNRLYWYRQTLGQGPEFLTYFQNEAQLEKSRLLSDRFSAERPKGSFSTLEIQRTEQGDSAMYLCASSPQALTSPLHFGNGTRLTVT.

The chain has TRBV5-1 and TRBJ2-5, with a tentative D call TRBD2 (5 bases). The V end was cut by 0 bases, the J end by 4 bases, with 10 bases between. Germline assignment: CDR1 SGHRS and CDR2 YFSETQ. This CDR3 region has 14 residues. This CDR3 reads CASSLAGFGETQYF. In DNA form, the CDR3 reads TGCGCCAGCAGCTTGGCGGGGTTTGGAGAGACCCAGTACTTC.

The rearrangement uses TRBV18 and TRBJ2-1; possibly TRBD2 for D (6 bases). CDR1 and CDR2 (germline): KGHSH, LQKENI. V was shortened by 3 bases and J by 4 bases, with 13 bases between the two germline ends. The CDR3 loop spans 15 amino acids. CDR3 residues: CASSPSGPSYNEQFF. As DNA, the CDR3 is TGTGCCAGCTCACCTAGCGGTCCATCTTACAATGAGCAGTTCTTC.

Here the CDR3 reads CSVEVTPNIQYF. The CDR3 DNA is TGCAGCGTTGAGGTCACCCCAAACATTCAGTACTTC. This chain uses TRBV29-1 with TRBJ2-4; D ambiguous. The CDR3 spans 12 residues. Germline V gene lookup returns CDR1 SQVTM and CDR2 ANQGSEA. V was trimmed by 3 bases and J by 6 bases, leaving 9 bases between them.

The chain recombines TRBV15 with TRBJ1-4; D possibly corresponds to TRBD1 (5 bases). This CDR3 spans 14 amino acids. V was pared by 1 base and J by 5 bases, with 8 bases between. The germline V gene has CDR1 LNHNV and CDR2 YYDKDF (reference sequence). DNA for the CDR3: TGTGCCACCAGCAGAGGGGGCGGAAATGAAAAACTGTTTTTT. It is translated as CATSRGGGNEKLFF.

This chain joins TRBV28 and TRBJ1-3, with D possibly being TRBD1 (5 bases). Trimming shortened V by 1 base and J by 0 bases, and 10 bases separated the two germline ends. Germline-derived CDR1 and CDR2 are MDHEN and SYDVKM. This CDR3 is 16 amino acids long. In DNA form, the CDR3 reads TGTGCCAGCAGTTTATCCATCGACAGCTCTGGAAACACCATATATTTT. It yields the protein CASSLSIDSSGNTIYF.

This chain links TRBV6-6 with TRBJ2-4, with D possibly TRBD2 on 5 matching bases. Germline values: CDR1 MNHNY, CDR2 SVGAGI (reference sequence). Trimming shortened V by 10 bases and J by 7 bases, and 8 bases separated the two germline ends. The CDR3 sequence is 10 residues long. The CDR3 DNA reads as TGTGCCACTAGAGGGAACATTCAGTACTTC. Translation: CATRGNIQYF.

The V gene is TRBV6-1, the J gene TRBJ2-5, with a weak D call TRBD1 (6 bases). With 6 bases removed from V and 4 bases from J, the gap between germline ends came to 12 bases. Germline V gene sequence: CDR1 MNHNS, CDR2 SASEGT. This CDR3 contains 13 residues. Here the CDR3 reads CASSRGSRETQYF. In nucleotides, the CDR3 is TGTGCCAGCAGCAGGGGATCGAGAGAGACCCAGTACTTC.

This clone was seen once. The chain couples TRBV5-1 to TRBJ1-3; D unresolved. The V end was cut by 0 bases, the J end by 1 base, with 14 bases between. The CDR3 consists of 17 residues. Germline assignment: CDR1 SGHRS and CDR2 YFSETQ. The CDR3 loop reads CASSLEPTTLSGNTIYF. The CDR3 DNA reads TGCGCCAGCAGCTTGGAGCCTACCACTCTTTCTGGAAACACCATATATTTT.

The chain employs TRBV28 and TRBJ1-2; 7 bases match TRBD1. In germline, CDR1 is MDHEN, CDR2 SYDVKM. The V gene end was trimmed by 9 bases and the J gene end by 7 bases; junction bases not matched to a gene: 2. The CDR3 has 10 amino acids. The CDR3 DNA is TGTGCCAGTCACAGGGGTGGCTACACCTTC. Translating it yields CASHRGGYTF.

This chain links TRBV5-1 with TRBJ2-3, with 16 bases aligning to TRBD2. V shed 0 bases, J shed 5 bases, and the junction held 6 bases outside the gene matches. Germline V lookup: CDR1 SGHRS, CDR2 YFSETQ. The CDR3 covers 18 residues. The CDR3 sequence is CASSLGGTSGGARDTQYF. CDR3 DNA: TGCGCCAGCAGCTTGGGTGGGACTAGCGGGGGGGCAAGAGATACGCAGTATTTT.

CDR3 amino acids: CASSFGTANLGYTF. For the CDR3, the DNA is TGCGCCAGCAGCTTCGGGACAGCGAATTTAGGCTACACCTTC. This sequence joins TRBV5-1 and TRBJ1-2; 7 bases map to TRBD1. Germline loops: CDR1 SGHRS, CDR2 YFSETQ. The CDR3 has 14 residues. J was trimmed by 8 bases and V by 2 bases; bases with no gene match: 9.

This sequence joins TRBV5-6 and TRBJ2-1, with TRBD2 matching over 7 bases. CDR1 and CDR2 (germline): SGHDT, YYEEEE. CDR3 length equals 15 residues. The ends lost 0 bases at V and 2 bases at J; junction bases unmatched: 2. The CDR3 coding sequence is TGTGCCAGCAGCTTGGCTAGCGGCACCTACAATGAGCAGTTCTTC. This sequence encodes CASSLASGTYNEQFF.

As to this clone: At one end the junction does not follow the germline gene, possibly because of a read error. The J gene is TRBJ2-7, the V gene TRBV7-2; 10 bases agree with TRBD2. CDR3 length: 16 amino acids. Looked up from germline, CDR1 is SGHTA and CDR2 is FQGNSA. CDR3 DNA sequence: TGTGCCAGCAGCTTGGGCTTTAGCGGGAGGTTCTACGGGCAGTACTTC. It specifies CASSLGFSGRFYGQYF.

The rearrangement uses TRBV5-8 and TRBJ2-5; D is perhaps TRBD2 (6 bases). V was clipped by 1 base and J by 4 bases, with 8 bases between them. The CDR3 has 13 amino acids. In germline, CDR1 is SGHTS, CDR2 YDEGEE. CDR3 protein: CASSLTRGETQYF. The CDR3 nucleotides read TGTGCCAGCAGCTTGACGCGGGGAGAGACCCAGTACTTC.

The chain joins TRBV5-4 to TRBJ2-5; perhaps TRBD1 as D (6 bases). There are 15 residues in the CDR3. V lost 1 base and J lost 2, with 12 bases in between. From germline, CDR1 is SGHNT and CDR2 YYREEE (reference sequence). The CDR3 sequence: CASSLNSDRQETQYF. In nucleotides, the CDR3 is TGTGCCAGCAGCTTGAACTCCGACAGGCAAGAGACCCAGTACTTC.

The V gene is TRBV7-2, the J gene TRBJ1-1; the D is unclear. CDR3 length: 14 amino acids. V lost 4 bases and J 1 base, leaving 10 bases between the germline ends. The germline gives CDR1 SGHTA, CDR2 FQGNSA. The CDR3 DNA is TGTGCCAGCAGCTCCGGGTTCTCGAACACTGAAGCTTTCTTT. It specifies CASSSGFSNTEAFF.

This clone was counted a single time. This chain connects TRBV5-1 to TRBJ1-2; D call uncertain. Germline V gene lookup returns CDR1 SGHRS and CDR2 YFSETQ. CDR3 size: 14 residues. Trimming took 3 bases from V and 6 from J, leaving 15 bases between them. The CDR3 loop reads CASSSNSDDHGYTF. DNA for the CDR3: TGCGCCAGCAGCTCCAACAGCGACGATCATGGCTACACCTTC. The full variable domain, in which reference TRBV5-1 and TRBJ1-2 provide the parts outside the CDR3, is KAGVTQTPRYLIKTRGQQVTLSCSPISGHRSVSWYQQTPGQGLQFLFEYFSETQRNKGNFPGRFSGRQFSNSRSEMNVSTLELGDSALYLCASSSNSDDHGYTFGSGTRLTVV.

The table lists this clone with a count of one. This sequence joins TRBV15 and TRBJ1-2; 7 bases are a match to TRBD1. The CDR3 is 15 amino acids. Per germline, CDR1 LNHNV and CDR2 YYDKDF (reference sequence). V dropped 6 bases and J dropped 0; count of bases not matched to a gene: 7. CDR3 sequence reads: CATSHGGTANYGYTF. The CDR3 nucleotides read TGTGCCACCAGTCATGGGGGGACAGCTAACTATGGCTACACCTTC.

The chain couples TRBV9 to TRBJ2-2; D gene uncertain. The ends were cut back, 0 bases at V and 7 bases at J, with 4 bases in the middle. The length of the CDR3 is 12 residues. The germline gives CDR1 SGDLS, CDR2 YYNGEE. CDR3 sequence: CASSVGGGELFF. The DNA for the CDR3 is TGTGCCAGCAGCGTAGGGGGCGGGGAGCTGTTTTTT.

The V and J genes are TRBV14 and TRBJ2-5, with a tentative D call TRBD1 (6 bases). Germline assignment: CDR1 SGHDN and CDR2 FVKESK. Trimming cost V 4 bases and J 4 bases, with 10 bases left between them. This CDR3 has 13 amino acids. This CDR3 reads CASSLGALETQYF. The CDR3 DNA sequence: TGTGCCAGCAGCCTGGGGGCCCTAGAGACCCAGTACTTC.